One and the same sample provided the 8 T cell receptor beta chains below, sequenced in a study of blood T cell repertoires in COVID-19. Only in-frame clones appear in the TCRdb table, and some are missing; sequencing was by immunoSEQ multiplex PCR. Altogether about 240,000 clones are present, around 89% being singletons, with the ten largest covering under 5%. Sequencing was carried out using PBMCs or T cells enriched from blood (not recorded which). Source of these receptors: a woman under 40 who had recovered from COVID-19.

V gene TRBV7-8 combines with J gene TRBJ2-1; 10 nucleotides align to TRBD2. There are 14 residues in the CDR3. Germline CDR1 is SGHVS and CDR2 is FQNEAQ. V lost 4 bases and J lost 4; bases outside the gene matches: 1. This CDR3 reads CASSSLAGYNEQFF. Here the CDR3 DNA reads TGTGCCAGCAGCTCACTAGCGGGATACAATGAGCAGTTCTTC.

This rearrangement joins TRBV7-2 to TRBJ1-3, with TRBD1 as a possible D gene (5 bases). The germline V and J ends were trimmed by 5 bases and 2 bases, with 13 bases remaining between them. Germline lookup yields CDR1 SGHTA and CDR2 FQGNSA. The CDR3 extends over 15 amino acids. The CDR3 region has the DNA TGTGCCAGCAGCCCTGCGGGGGGAACTGGAAACACCATATATTTT. Translating gives CASSPAGGTGNTIYF.

As regards this clone: One end of the junction is discordant with germline, which a read error may explain. The chain joins TRBV27 to TRBJ1-1; 7 nucleotides match TRBD1. This CDR3 spans 14 amino acids. Germline CDR1 reads MNHEY; CDR2 reads SMNVEV (reference sequence). The CDR3 is CASSVQGRNTETFF. For the CDR3, the DNA is TGTGCCAGCAGTGTACAGGGGAGGAACACTGAAACTTTCTTT.

On this clone: The junction and the germline gene differ at one end; a read error may be behind it. The CDR3 coding sequence is TGTGCCAGCAGTGATCAAGACCGTCGGGAGGCCTTC. It encodes CASSDQDRREAF. The J gene is TRBJ1-2, the V gene TRBV6-1; D remains ambiguous. Germline CDR1 reads MNHNS; CDR2 reads SASEGT. The CDR3 runs 12 residues.

This chain connects TRBV19 to TRBJ2-3; 12 bases are shared with TRBD2. This CDR3 is 17 amino acids long. V lost 3 bases, J lost 4 bases, and 8 bases stayed unmatched. Germline values: CDR1 LNHDA, CDR2 SQIVND (reference sequence). The CDR3: CASSILLASGRADTQYF. CDR3 DNA sequence: TGTGCCAGTAGTATTTTGTTGGCTAGCGGGAGGGCAGATACGCAGTATTTT.

The rearrangement uses TRBV7-3 and TRBJ2-3; D ambiguous. The V end was cut by 4 bases, the J end by 4 bases, with 9 bases between. Per germline, CDR1 SGHTA and CDR2 FQGTGA. This CDR3 is built from 13 residues. CDR3 in amino acids: CASSYTLADTQYF. The CDR3, as DNA: TGTGCCAGCAGCTATACCTTAGCAGATACGCAGTATTTT.

This chain links TRBV27 with TRBJ2-7; TRBD2 aligns across 14 bases. Germline V gives CDR1 MNHEY, CDR2 SMNVEV (reference sequence). The V and J ends lost 5 bases and 4 bases, in that order; junction bases with no gene match: 7. The CDR3 spans 16 residues. The CDR3 is CASSQGTSGSYYEQYF. The CDR3 DNA reads TGTGCCAGCAGTCAAGGGACTAGCGGGAGTTATTACGAGCAGTACTTC.

V gene TRBV18 combines with J gene TRBJ2-7, with 9 bases fitting TRBD1. The CDR3 contains 13 residues. CDR1 is KGHSH, CDR2 LQKENI, per germline. V was clipped by 3 bases and J by 4 bases; unmatched bases: 1. CDR3 nucleotide sequence: TGTGCCAGCTCACCGACAGGGGGGTACGAGCAGTACTTC. It codes for CASSPTGGYEQYF.